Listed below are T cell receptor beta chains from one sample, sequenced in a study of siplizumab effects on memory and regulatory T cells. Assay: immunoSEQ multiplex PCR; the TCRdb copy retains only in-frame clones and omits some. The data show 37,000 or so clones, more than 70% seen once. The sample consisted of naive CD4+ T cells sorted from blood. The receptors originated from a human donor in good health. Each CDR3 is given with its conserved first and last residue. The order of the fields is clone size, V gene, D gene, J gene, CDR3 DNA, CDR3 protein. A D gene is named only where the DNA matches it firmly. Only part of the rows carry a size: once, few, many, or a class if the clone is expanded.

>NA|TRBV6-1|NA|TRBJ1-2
TGTGCCAGCAGTGAATCGGTCCCCTATGGCTACACCTTC
CASSESVPYGYTF
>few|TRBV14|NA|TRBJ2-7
TGTGCCAGCAGCCAGGGGCAGCCCAATCTCCCTCTCTACGAGCAGTACTTC
CASSQGQPNLPLYEQYF
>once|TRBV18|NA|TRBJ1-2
TGTGCCAGCTCACCACCGTCGGAGGGTCTTACCTATGGCTACACCTTC
CASSPPSEGLTYGYTF
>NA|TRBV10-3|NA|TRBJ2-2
TGTGCCCATCGGAGCGGGAACACCGGGGAGCTGTTTTTT
CAHRSGNTGELFF
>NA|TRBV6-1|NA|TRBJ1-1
TGTGCCAGCAGTGAAAGGGACCACCTTGAAGCTTTCTTT
CASSERDHLEAFF
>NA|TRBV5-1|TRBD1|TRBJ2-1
TGCGCCAGCAGCTTGGGAGACAGGGAAAGAAATGAGCAGTTCTTC
CASSLGDRERNEQFF
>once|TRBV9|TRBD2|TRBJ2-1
TGTGCCAGCAGCCCCCGGACTAGCGGGAGTACCACCTACAATGAGCAGTTCTTC
CASSPRTSGSTTYNEQFF
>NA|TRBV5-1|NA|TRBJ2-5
TGCGCCAGCAGCTTGGGGGGCGAGGAGACCCAGTACTTC
CASSLGGEETQYF
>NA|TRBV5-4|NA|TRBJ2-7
TGTGCCAGCAGCTTGGATCCGGCGGGGCATGAGCAGTACTTC
CASSLDPAGHEQYF
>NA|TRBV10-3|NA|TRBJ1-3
TGTGCCATCAGATGGGGGTCAGGAGGTGGAAACACCATATATTTT
CAIRWGSGGGNTIYF
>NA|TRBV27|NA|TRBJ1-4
TGTGCCAGCAGTTTAGAGAGGGGTGAAAAACTGTTTTTT
CASSLERGEKLFF
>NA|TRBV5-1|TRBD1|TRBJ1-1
TGCGCCAGCAGCCGCGACCGACAGGGATTTGAAGCTTTCTTT
CASSRDRQGFEAFF
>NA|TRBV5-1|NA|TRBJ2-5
TGCGCCAGCAGCCCCGGAGGAGAGCGAGAGACCCAGTACTTC
CASSPGGERETQYF
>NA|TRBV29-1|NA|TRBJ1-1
TGCAGCGTTGCGTTACAGGTTATTGACACTGAAGCTTTCTTT
CSVALQVIDTEAFF
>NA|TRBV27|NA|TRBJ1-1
TGTGCCAGCAGTTTATTTGACAGAGATAAAGCTTTCTTT
CASSLFDRDKAFF
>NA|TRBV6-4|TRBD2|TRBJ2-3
TGTGCCAGCAGTTCTGGGACTAGCGGGGCCCGGCAGTATTTT
CASSSGTSGARQYF
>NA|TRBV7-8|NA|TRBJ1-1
TGTGCCAGCAGCTTAGGTGGAGGACGCACTGAAGCTTTCTTT
CASSLGGGRTEAFF
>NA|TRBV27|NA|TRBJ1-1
TGTGCCAGCAGTGTAAGGACTTTCTCTGAAGCTTTCTTT
CASSVRTFSEAFF
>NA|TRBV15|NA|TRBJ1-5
TGTGCCACCAGCAGAGATCGCTTGCCCAATCAGCCCCAGCATTTT
CATSRDRLPNQPQHF
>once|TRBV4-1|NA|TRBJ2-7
TGCGCCAGCAGCCAAGATCCACAGTACGAGCAGTACTTC
CASSQDPQYEQYF
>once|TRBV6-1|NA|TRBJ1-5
TGTGCCAGCAGTGAAGACTTAAATAGCAATCAGCCCCAGCATTTT
CASSEDLNSNQPQHF
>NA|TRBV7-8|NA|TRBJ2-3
TGTGCCAGCAGCTTAGTGTCAGATACGCAGTATTTT
CASSLVSDTQYF
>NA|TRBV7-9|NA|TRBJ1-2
TGTGCCAGCAGCTTCGAATACAGCGCCCTTCACTATGGCTACACCTTC
CASSFEYSALHYGYTF
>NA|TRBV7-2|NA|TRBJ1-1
TGTGCCAGCAGCGTTGGGGGCATGAACACTGAAGCTTTCTTT
CASSVGGMNTEAFF
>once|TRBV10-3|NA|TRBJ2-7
TGTGCCATCAGTCCCTTTACGGGAAACGAGCAGTACTTC
CAISPFTGNEQYF
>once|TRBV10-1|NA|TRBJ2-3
TGCGCCAGCAGTGAGTCGTGGATAGATACGCAGTATTTT
CASSESWIDTQYF
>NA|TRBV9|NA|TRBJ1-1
TGTGCCAGCAGCACGTCCAACACTGAAGCTTTCTTT
CASSTSNTEAFF
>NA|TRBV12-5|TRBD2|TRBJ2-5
TGTGCTAGTGGTTTGGTAGGGACTAGACGGTACTTC
CASGLVGTRRYF
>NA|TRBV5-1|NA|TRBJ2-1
TGCGCCAGCAGCTTGCAAAGCTCCTACAATGAGCAGTTCTTC
CASSLQSSYNEQFF
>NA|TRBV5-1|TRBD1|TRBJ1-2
TGCGCCAGCAGCCCCCAGGACAGGCCGCATGGCTACACCTTC
CASSPQDRPHGYTF
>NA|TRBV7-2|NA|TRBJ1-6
TGTGCCAGCAGCTATGAGGACCGGTCGCCCCTCCACTTT
CASSYEDRSPLHF
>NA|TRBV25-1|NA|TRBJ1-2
TGTGCCAGCAGTGGAACCACAGGGACCTATGGCTACACCTTC
CASSGTTGTYGYTF
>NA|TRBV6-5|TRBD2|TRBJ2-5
TGTGCCAGCGGTATAGCGGGGGGCCGGGAGACCCAGTACTTC
CASGIAGGRETQYF
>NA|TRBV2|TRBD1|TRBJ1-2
TGTGCCAGCACCGAAGAGGAGAGGGGGCGCATCTATGGCTACACCTTC
CASTEEERGRIYGYTF
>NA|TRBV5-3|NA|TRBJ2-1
TGTGCCAAGAGCGTGGGTGAGCAGTTCTTC
CAKSVGEQFF
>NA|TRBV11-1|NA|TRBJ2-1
TGTGCCAGCAGACCCAGGACCCTGCGCGAGCAGTTCTTC
CASRPRTLREQFF
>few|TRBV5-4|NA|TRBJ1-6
TGTGCCAGCAGCTTGGTGGGGAGTAAATCACCCCTCCACTTT
CASSLVGSKSPLHF
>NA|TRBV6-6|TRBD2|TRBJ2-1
TGTGCCAGCAGTTACGTGTCGGCGGGAGGGCCGAATGAGCAGTTCTTC
CASSYVSAGGPNEQFF
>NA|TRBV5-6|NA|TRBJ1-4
TGTGCCAGCAGCTTCCCCGCGGGTGAAAAACTGTTTTTT
CASSFPAGEKLFF
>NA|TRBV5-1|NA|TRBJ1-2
TGCGCCAGCAGCTCCCTTGGATCTAACTATGGCTACACCTTC
CASSSLGSNYGYTF
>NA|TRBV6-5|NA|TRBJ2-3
TGTGCCAGCAGTTACGGTTGGCGGATCGACCCTGATACGCAGTATTTT
CASSYGWRIDPDTQYF
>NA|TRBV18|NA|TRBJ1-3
TGTGCCAGCTCACCTATAGACAGCATCTCTGGAAACACCATATATTTT
CASSPIDSISGNTIYF
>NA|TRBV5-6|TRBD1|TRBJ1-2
TGTGCCAGCAGCATCGACAGGGGAGTAAACTATGGCTACACCTTC
CASSIDRGVNYGYTF
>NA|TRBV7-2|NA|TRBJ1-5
TGTGCCAGCAGCCCCCGCTGGGGGGCAGAACAGCCCCAGCATTTT
CASSPRWGAEQPQHF
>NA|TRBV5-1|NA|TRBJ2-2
TGCGCCAGCAGCTTGGTACAGGACACCGGGGAGCTGTTTTTT
CASSLVQDTGELFF
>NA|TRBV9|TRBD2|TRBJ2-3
TGTGCCAGCAGCGTTCGCGCGGGGGGGCCCGATACGCAGTATTTT
CASSVRAGGPDTQYF
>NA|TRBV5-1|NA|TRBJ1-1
TGCGCCAGCAGCTTGATGCCGAACACTGAAGCTTTCTTT
CASSLMPNTEAFF
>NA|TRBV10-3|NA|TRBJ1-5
TGTGCCACCGTCGACGGGAGTAATCAGCCCCAGCATTTT
CATVDGSNQPQHF
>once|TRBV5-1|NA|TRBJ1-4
TGCGCCAGCAGCCCCCGAGGGGCAACTAATGAAAAACTGTTTTTT
CASSPRGATNEKLFF
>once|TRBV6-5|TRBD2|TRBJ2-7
TGTGCCACCCATACTAGCGGGAGGGCCGACGAGCAGTACTTC
CATHTSGRADEQYF
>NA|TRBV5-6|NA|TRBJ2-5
TGTGCCAGCAGCCCCAGCCCTACAGAGACCCAGTACTTC
CASSPSPTETQYF
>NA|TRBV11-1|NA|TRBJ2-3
TGTGCCAGCAGCGGATCAGGGACCCGGAATTTT
CASSGSGTRNF
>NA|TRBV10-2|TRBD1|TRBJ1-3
TGCGCCAGCAGTCGACAGGGGGACTCTGGAAACACCATATATTTT
CASSRQGDSGNTIYF
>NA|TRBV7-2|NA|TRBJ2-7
TGTGCCAGCAGCTTAGGAGGGTGGGAGCAGTACTTC
CASSLGGWEQYF